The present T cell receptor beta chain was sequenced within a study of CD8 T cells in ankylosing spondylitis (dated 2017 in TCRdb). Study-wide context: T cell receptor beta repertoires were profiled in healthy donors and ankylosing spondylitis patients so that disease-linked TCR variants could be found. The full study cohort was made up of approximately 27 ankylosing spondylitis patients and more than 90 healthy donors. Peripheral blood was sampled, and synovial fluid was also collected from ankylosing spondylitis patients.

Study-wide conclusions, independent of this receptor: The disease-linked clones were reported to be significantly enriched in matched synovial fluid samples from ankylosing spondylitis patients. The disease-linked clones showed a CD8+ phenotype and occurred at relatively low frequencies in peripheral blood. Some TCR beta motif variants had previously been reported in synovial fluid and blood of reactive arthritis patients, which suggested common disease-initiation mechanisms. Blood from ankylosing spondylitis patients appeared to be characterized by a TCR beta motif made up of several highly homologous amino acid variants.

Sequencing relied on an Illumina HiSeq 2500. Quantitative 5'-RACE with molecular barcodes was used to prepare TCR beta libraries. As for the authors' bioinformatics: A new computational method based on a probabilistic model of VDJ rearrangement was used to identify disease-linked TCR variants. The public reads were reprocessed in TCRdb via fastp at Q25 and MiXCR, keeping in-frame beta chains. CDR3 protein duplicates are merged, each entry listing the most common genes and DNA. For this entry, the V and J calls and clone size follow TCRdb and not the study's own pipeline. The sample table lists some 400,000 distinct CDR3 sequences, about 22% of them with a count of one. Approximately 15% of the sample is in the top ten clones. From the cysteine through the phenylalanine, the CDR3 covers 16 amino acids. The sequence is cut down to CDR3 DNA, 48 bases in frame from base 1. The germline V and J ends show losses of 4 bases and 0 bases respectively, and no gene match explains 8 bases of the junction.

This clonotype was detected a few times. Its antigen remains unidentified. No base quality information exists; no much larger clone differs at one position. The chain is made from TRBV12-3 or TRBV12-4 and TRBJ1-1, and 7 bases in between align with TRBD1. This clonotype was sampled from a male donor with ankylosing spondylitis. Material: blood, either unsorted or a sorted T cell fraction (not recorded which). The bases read TGTGCCAGCAGTTCGCCACGGGACAGCATGAACACTGAAGCTTTCTTT. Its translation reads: CASSSPRDSMNTEAFF.